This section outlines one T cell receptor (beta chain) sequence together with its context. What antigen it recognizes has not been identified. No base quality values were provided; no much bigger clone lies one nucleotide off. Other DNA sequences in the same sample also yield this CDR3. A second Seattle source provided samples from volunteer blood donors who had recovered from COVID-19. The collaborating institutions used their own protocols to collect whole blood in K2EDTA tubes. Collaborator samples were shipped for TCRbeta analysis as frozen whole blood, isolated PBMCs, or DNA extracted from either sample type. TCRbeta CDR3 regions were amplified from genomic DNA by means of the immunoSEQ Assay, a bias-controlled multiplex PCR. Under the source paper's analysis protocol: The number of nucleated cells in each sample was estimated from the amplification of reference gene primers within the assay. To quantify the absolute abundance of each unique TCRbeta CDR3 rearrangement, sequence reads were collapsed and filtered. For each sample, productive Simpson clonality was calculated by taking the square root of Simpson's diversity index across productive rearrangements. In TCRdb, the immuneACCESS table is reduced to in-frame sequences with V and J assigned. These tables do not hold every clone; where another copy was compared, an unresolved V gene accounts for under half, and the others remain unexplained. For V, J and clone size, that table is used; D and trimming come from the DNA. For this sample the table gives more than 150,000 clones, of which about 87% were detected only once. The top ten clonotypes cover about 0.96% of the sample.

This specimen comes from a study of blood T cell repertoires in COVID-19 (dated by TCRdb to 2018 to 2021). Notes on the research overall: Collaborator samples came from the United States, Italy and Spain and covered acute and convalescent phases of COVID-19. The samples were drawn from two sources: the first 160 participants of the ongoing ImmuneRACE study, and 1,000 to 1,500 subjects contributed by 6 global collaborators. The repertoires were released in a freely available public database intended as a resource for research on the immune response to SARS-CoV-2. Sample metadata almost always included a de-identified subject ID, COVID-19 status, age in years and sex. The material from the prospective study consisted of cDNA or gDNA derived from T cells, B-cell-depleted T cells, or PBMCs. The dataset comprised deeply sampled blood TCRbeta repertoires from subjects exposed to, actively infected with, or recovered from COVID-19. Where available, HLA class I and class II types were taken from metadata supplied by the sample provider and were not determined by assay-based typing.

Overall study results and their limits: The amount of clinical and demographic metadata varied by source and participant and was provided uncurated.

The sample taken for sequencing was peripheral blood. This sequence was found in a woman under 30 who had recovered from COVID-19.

The DNA sequence reads TGTGCCAGCTCATCGGACAGAAACACTGAAGCTTTCTTT. Translation gives CASSSDRNTEAFF. The rearrangement joined TRBV18 to TRBJ1-1, with a tentative D gene TRBD1 over 6 matching bases. The germline V gene yields KGHSH for CDR1 and LQKENI for CDR2. V is clipped by 5 bases and J by 2 bases, and the sequence between their germline boundaries is 9 bases long. Its CDR3 holds 13 amino acids, cysteine through phenylalanine. The only DNA kept is the CDR3, 39 bases in frame from the first base.